Listed below are T cell receptor beta chains from one sample, sequenced in a study of T cells in Graves' hyperthyroidism and ophthalmopathy. TCRdb redid the calling of the multiplex PCR reads with MiXCR, one entry per CDR3 protein. Of 500,000 or so distinct CDR3 sequences in the sample, more than 15% were seen once. Specimen: blood. These TCRs come from a young woman with Graves' ophthalmopathy. CDR3s include the opening cysteine and the closing phenylalanine or tryptophan. The order of the fields is J gene, CDR3 length, clone size, V gene, D gene, CDR3 protein, CDR3 DNA. A D gene is named only where the DNA matches it firmly. Clone size, where shown, is once, few, many, or a class for clones that have expanded.

J: TRBJ1-1; length: 15; size: .; V: TRBV14; D: TRBD1; CDR3: CASSRGQPMNTEAFF; DNA: TGTGCCAGCAGCAGGGGACAGCCTATGAACACTGAAGCTTTCTTT
J: TRBJ1-5; length: 13; size: many; V: TRBV28; D: .; CDR3: CASKSHSNQPQHF; DNA: TGTGCCAGCAAATCACATAGCAATCAGCCCCAGCATTTT
J: TRBJ1-5; length: 15; size: many; V: TRBV7-9; D: .; CDR3: CASSPTAPSNQPQHF; DNA: TGTGCCAGCAGCCCCACAGCCCCTAGCAATCAGCCCCAGCATTTT
J: TRBJ2-3; length: 13; size: .; V: TRBV7-9; D: TRBD2; CDR3: CASRTSTADTQYF; DNA: TGTGCCAGCAGGACTAGCACGGCCGATACGCAGTATTTT
J: TRBJ2-7; length: 12; size: many; V: TRBV7-2; D: .; CDR3: CASSQDPYEQYF; DNA: TGTGCCAGCAGCCAGGACCCATACGAGCAGTACTTC
J: TRBJ1-5; length: 14; size: .; V: TRBV12-3/TRBV12-4; D: .; CDR3: CASSSQDSNQPQHF; DNA: TGTGCCAGCAGCTCCCAGGATAGCAATCAGCCCCAGCATTTT
J: TRBJ2-7; length: 10; size: many; V: TRBV20-1; D: .; CDR3: CSARDYEQYF; DNA: TGCAGTGCTAGAGACTACGAGCAGTACTTC
J: TRBJ1-1; length: 14; size: many; V: TRBV27; D: .; CDR3: CASRVEQGRTEAFF; DNA: TGTGCCAGCAGAGTCGAACAGGGCCGCACTGAAGCTTTCTTT
J: TRBJ2-7; length: 14; size: few; V: TRBV5-1; D: .; CDR3: CASSLNGIDYEQYF; DNA: TGCGCCAGCAGCTTGAACGGGATAGATTACGAGCAGTACTTC
J: TRBJ1-2; length: 15; size: few; V: TRBV5-1; D: TRBD1; CDR3: CASSVPGQDPYGYTF; DNA: TGCGCCAGCAGCGTACCGGGACAGGATCCCTATGGCTACACCTTC
J: TRBJ1-4; length: 19; size: .; V: TRBV28; D: .; CDR3: CASRGGRLWKGGGNEKLFF; DNA: TGTGCCAGCAGGGGGGGGCGCCTATGGAAGGGGGGGGGTAATGAAAAACTGTTTTTT
J: TRBJ1-3; length: 16; size: .; V: TRBV14; D: .; CDR3: CASSQGSGSSGNTIYF; DNA: TGTGCCAGCAGCCAAGGTTCGGGCAGCTCTGGAAACACCATATATTTT
J: TRBJ1-1; length: 11; size: .; V: TRBV20-1; D: .; CDR3: CSARGTREAFF; DNA: TGCAGTGCTAGGGGGACAAGAGAAGCTTTCTTT
J: TRBJ2-2; length: 15; size: few; V: TRBV3-1; D: TRBD2; CDR3: CASSTQGLVGGELFF; DNA: TGTGCCAGCAGCACTCAGGGACTAGTGGGCGGGGAGCTGTTTTTT
J: TRBJ1-5; length: 16; size: many; V: TRBV7-8; D: .; CDR3: CASSLAAGEVGQPQHF; DNA: TGTGCCAGCAGCTTAGCTGCAGGGGAGGTTGGTCAGCCCCAGCATTTT
J: TRBJ2-1; length: 16; size: many; V: TRBV14; D: .; CDR3: CASSQASGRPDFEQFF; DNA: TGTGCCAGCAGCCAAGCGTCGGGGAGGCCCGACTTTGAGCAGTTCTTC
J: TRBJ2-7; length: 13; size: .; V: TRBV6-1; D: .; CDR3: CATRLRTTYEQYF; DNA: TGTGCCACCAGGTTGCGAACCACCTACGAGCAGTACTTC
J: TRBJ2-1; length: 17; size: .; V: TRBV19; D: .; CDR3: CASSIVPPGLSYNEQFF; DNA: TGTGCCAGTAGTATAGTCCCGCCCGGGTTATCCTACAATGAGCAGTTCTTC
J: TRBJ2-7; length: 16; size: few; V: TRBV12-3/TRBV12-4; D: .; CDR3: CASSFAQGVGSYEQYF; DNA: TGTGCCAGCAGTTTCGCTCAAGGGGTCGGCTCCTACGAGCAGTACTTC
J: TRBJ2-1; length: 13; size: .; V: TRBV6-1; D: TRBD1; CDR3: CASRRQGANEQFF; DNA: TGTGCCAGCCGGAGACAGGGGGCGAATGAGCAGTTCTTC
J: TRBJ1-3; length: 14; size: .; V: TRBV12-3/TRBV12-4; D: .; CDR3: CASSPIFSGNTIYF; DNA: TGTGCCAGCAGTCCAATCTTCTCTGGAAACACCATATATTTT
J: TRBJ1-5; length: 15; size: few; V: TRBV4-1; D: .; CDR3: CASSQDAGVGQPQHF; DNA: TGCGCCAGCAGCCAAGATGCGGGAGTCGGTCAGCCCCAGCATTTT
J: TRBJ1-4; length: 14; size: .; V: TRBV27; D: .; CDR3: CASSFTGGQEKLFF; DNA: TGTGCCAGCAGTTTTACCGGGGGCCAAGAAAAACTGTTTTTT
J: TRBJ1-2; length: 14; size: few; V: TRBV25-1; D: .; CDR3: CASSESDSLYGYTF; DNA: TGTGCCAGCAGTGAATCCGACAGTCTATATGGCTACACCTTC
J: TRBJ2-7; length: 17; size: .; V: TRBV4-1; D: TRBD1; CDR3: CASSQGHGTGGTYEQYF; DNA: TGCGCCAGCAGCCAGGGGCACGGGACAGGAGGGACATACGAGCAGTACTTC
J: TRBJ2-1; length: 16; size: .; V: TRBV5-1; D: TRBD2; CDR3: CASGILAGVSYNEQFF; DNA: TGCGCCAGCGGAATCCTAGCGGGAGTATCGTACAATGAGCAGTTCTTC
J: TRBJ1-6; length: 16; size: .; V: TRBV6-2/TRBV6-3; D: TRBD1; CDR3: CASSSNLGQGNSPLHF; DNA: TGTGCCAGCAGTTCCAACTTAGGACAGGGGAATTCACCCCTCCACTTT
J: TRBJ1-1; length: 15; size: many; V: TRBV12-3/TRBV12-4; D: .; CDR3: CASSRTVFVNTEAFF; DNA: TGTGCCAGCAGCCGGACAGTTTTCGTGAACACTGAAGCTTTCTTT
J: TRBJ1-5; length: 14; size: many; V: TRBV20-1; D: .; CDR3: CSAAVGASNQPQHF; DNA: TGCAGTGCCGCTGTGGGGGCCAGCAATCAGCCCCAGCATTTT
J: TRBJ2-7; length: 19; size: .; V: TRBV4-3; D: .; CDR3: CASSQDGSRKKVPYYEQYF; DNA: TGCGCCAGCAGCCAAGATGGGTCCCGAAAGAAAGTGCCCTACTACGAGCAGTACTTC
J: TRBJ1-6; length: 14; size: many; V: TRBV28; D: .; CDR3: CASSLAGYNSPLHF; DNA: TGTGCCAGCAGTTTAGCAGGGTATAATTCACCCCTCCACTTT
J: TRBJ2-3; length: 17; size: few; V: TRBV4-2; D: .; CDR3: CASSQDMGGAGTDTQYF; DNA: TGTGCCAGCAGCCAAGATATGGGGGGCGCGGGCACAGATACGCAGTATTTT
J: TRBJ1-2; length: 14; size: .; V: TRBV11-2; D: TRBD1; CDR3: CASSSGQGVGSYTF; DNA: TGTGCCAGCAGCTCCGGACAGGGGGTCGGTAGCTACACCTTC
J: TRBJ2-2; length: 17; size: .; V: TRBV7-3; D: TRBD2; CDR3: CASSLSSSGANTGELFF; DNA: TGTGCCAGCAGCTTAAGTTCTAGCGGGGCAAACACCGGGGAGCTGTTTTTT
J: TRBJ2-2; length: 15; size: .; V: TRBV5-6; D: TRBD1; CDR3: CASSFGTGYIGELFF; DNA: TGTGCCAGCAGCTTTGGGACAGGGTATATCGGGGAGCTGTTTTTT
J: TRBJ2-3; length: 14; size: .; V: TRBV12-3/TRBV12-4; D: .; CDR3: CASRAGLRTDTQYF; DNA: TGTGCCAGCAGGGCGGGACTCCGCACAGATACGCAGTATTTT
J: TRBJ2-2; length: 14; size: many; V: TRBV7-2; D: .; CDR3: CASSLNLATGELFF; DNA: TGTGCCAGCAGCCTCAATCTAGCGACCGGGGAGCTGTTTTTT
J: TRBJ2-7; length: 14; size: many; V: TRBV28; D: TRBD1; CDR3: CASRNGQGAYEQYF; DNA: TGTGCCAGCAGGAACGGACAGGGGGCTTACGAGCAGTACTTC
J: TRBJ2-1; length: 13; size: many; V: TRBV6-1; D: TRBD2; CDR3: CASSSAGRNEQFF; DNA: TGTGCCAGCAGTTCAGCGGGAAGGAATGAGCAGTTCTTC
J: TRBJ2-3; length: 16; size: few; V: TRBV12-3/TRBV12-4; D: .; CDR3: CASSPHTRMGTDTQYF; DNA: TGTGCCAGCAGTCCTCACACTAGGATGGGCACAGATACGCAGTATTTT
J: TRBJ1-6; length: 16; size: .; V: TRBV5-6; D: .; CDR3: CASSLGSGRRNSPLHF; DNA: TGTGCCAGCAGCTTGGGTTCGGGCCGACGGAATTCACCCCTCCACTTT
J: TRBJ2-2; length: 19; size: .; V: TRBV24-1; D: TRBD2; CDR3: CATSAGTSGRALVTGELFF; DNA: TGTGCCACCAGTGCCGGGACTAGCGGGAGGGCCTTAGTAACCGGGGAGCTGTTTTTT
J: TRBJ2-1; length: 15; size: few; V: TRBV9; D: .; CDR3: CASSVAGNPYNEQFF; DNA: TGTGCCAGCAGCGTAGCCGGGAATCCCTACAATGAGCAGTTCTTC
J: TRBJ1-2; length: 12; size: many; V: TRBV29-1; D: TRBD1; CDR3: CSVSGGDYGYTF; DNA: TGCAGCGTTTCAGGGGGCGACTATGGCTACACCTTC
J: TRBJ1-6; length: 13; size: few; V: TRBV15; D: .; CDR3: CAKTPNRDSPLHF; DNA: TGTGCCAAGACGCCCAACAGGGATTCACCCCTCCACTTT
J: TRBJ2-7; length: 14; size: many; V: TRBV2; D: .; CDR3: CASSVFKPNHEQYF; DNA: TGTGCCAGCAGTGTATTCAAACCCAACCACGAGCAGTACTTC
J: TRBJ1-5; length: 15; size: few; V: TRBV5-1; D: TRBD1; CDR3: CASSPTGADNQPQHF; DNA: TGCGCCAGCAGCCCAACAGGGGCCGACAATCAGCCCCAGCATTTT
J: TRBJ1-4; length: 15; size: .; V: TRBV2; D: .; CDR3: CASGRRGTTNEKLFF; DNA: TGTGCCAGCGGTCGTCGGGGAACAACTAATGAAAAACTGTTTTTT
J: TRBJ2-7; length: 17; size: .; V: TRBV18; D: .; CDR3: CASSLTPPGTTAYEQYF; DNA: TGTGCCAGCTCACTCACCCCTCCCGGGACAACCGCCTACGAGCAGTACTTC
J: TRBJ1-5; length: 14; size: .; V: TRBV5-6; D: .; CDR3: CASSFRGGDQPQHF; DNA: TGTGCCAGCAGCTTCAGGGGAGGGGACCAGCCCCAGCATTTT
J: TRBJ1-1; length: 13; size: many; V: TRBV6-2/TRBV6-3; D: .; CDR3: CASSYSDSWGAFF; DNA: TGTGCCAGCAGTTACTCGGACTCGTGGGGAGCTTTCTTT
J: TRBJ2-2; length: 16; size: few; V: TRBV25-1; D: .; CDR3: CASSDGRFHGSGELFF; DNA: TGTGCCAGCAGTGACGGACGGTTTCACGGTTCCGGGGAGCTGTTTTTT
J: TRBJ2-7; length: 14; size: .; V: TRBV9; D: TRBD2; CDR3: CASSVAAGGREQYF; DNA: TGTGCCAGCAGCGTAGCGGCGGGAGGGCGCGAGCAGTACTTC
J: TRBJ1-1; length: 13; size: many; V: TRBV20-1; D: .; CDR3: CSARVSGTTEAFF; DNA: TGCAGTGCTAGAGTTAGCGGTACCACTGAAGCTTTCTTT